This T cell receptor beta chain was captured by sequencing in a study of STAT5B mutations in CD4+ large granular lymphocyte leukemia. V gave up 9 bases and J gave up 9 bases; unmatched junction bases: 11. Germline V gene data show CDR1 as SGHRS and CDR2 as YFSETQ. This CDR3 is built from 15 residues. Generated by immunoSEQ multiplex PCR, the TCRdb table keeps only in-frame clones and is missing some. The data hold under 40,000 clones, with roughly three quarters observed a single time. Input material: CD4+ T cells from blood buffy coats. The chain joins TRBV5-1 to TRBJ2-1; the match to TRBD2 covers 14 bases. This receptor was identified in a human donor in good health. For the CDR3, the DNA is TGCGCCACCATCCCGGGACTAGCGGGAGTTCTTGAGCAGTTCTTC. Translation: CATIPGLAGVLEQFF. The variable domain in full, with the rest retrieved from reference TRBV5-1 and TRBJ2-1, is KAGVTQTPRYLIKTRGQQVTLSCSPISGHRSVSWYQQTPGQGLQFLFEYFSETQRNKGNFPGRFSGRQFSNSRSEMNVSTLELGDSALYLCATIPGLAGVLEQFFGPGTRLTVL.